These T cell receptor beta chains were read from a single sample in a study of cytomegalovirus exposure and HLA in healthy donors. Sequenced by immunoSEQ multiplex PCR; TCRdb stores in-frame clones only, minus some. Of about 160,000 clones in the sample, roughly two thirds were seen once. Sample: PBMCs. Receptors originate from a woman aged 30 to 39 in good health and CMV-seronegative. CDR3s include the opening cysteine and the closing phenylalanine or tryptophan. The order of the fields is J gene, V gene, clone size, CDR3 length, D gene, CDR3 DNA, CDR3 protein. The D gene is left open where the match is weak. Rows give clone size only sometimes, using once, few, many, or a class for an expanded clone.

TRBJ1-4,TRBV11-2,.,15,.,TGTGCCAGCAGGTCAACAGGACCAACTAATGAAAAACTGTTTTTT,CASRSTGPTNEKLFF
TRBJ1-5,TRBV19,.,16,.,TGTGCCAGTAGTACCCTCGGAGGGCGTTCAGGTCAGCCCCAGCATTTT,CASSTLGGRSGQPQHF
TRBJ2-6,TRBV11-2,.,13,TRBD1,TGTGCCAGCAGCAGAGACAGGGACCAAGTCCTGACTTTC,CASSRDRDQVLTF
TRBJ2-5,TRBV5-6,few,15,TRBD1,TGTGCCAGCAGCTTGGGGCCGGGACAGGGGGAGACCCAGTACTTC,CASSLGPGQGETQYF
TRBJ1-1,TRBV2,.,14,.,TGTGCCAGCAAAGGGAGGACTATGAACACTGAAGCTTTCTTT,CASKGRTMNTEAFF
TRBJ2-7,TRBV7-9,.,14,.,TGTTCCAGCAGCTTAGGGCGGGCCGCCTACGAGCAGTACTTC,CSSSLGRAAYEQYF
TRBJ1-2,TRBV7-2,.,13,.,TGTGCCAGCACCTCCGGGGGTCTCTATGGCTACACCTTC,CASTSGGLYGYTF
TRBJ2-3,TRBV10-3,.,14,.,TGTGCCATCAGTTCCCAGGAAAACACAGATACGCAGTATTTT,CAISSQENTDTQYF
TRBJ2-3,TRBV19,.,15,.,TGTGCCAGTAGTATAGTCAGCAGGAGCACAGATACGCAGTATTTT,CASSIVSRSTDTQYF
TRBJ2-3,TRBV28,.,16,.,TGTGCCAGCAGTCCAGGAGGACTATATAGCACAGATACGCAGTATTTT,CASSPGGLYSTDTQYF
TRBJ1-4,TRBV5-1,few,15,.,TGCGCCAGCAGCCTAGCGGCGGGTAGAGATGAAAAACTGTTTTTT,CASSLAAGRDEKLFF
TRBJ1-6,TRBV28,.,11,.,TGTGCCAGCAGTGAAGGTGGAGCCCTCCACTTT,CASSEGGALHF
TRBJ2-3,TRBV18,.,14,TRBD1,TGTGCCAGCTCATTAGGACAGGGCACAGATACGCAGTATTTT,CASSLGQGTDTQYF
TRBJ2-2,TRBV5-6,once,16,TRBD1,TGTGCCAGCAGCTTGCCCGGACAGGGTTTCACCGGGGAGCTGTTTTTT,CASSLPGQGFTGELFF
TRBJ2-3,TRBV6-6,.,13,.,TGTGCCACCCAGGCAGGTGTCACAGATACGCAGTATTTT,CATQAGVTDTQYF
TRBJ2-5,TRBV5-5,.,14,TRBD2,TGTGCCAGCAGCATCGGACTAGCTCAAGAGACCCAGTACTTC,CASSIGLAQETQYF
TRBJ2-6,TRBV5-5,.,17,.,TGTGCCAGCAGCTTGGCTGTGACAAACTCTGGGGCCAACGTCCTGACTTTC,CASSLAVTNSGANVLTF
TRBJ1-1,TRBV4-3,.,15,.,TGCGCCAGCAGCCAAGTCCGGGGATTCAACACTGAAGCTTTCTTT,CASSQVRGFNTEAFF
TRBJ2-3,TRBV5-1,.,14,TRBD2,TGCGCCAGCAGCTTGAGCGGGGGCACAGATACGCAGTATTTT,CASSLSGGTDTQYF
TRBJ2-7,TRBV6-4,.,15,.,TGTGCCAGCAGTGACTCAGCGCTTCAGATCTACGAGCAGTACTTC,CASSDSALQIYEQYF
TRBJ2-3,TRBV5-6,.,17,TRBD2,TGTGCCAGCAGCTCTCTGGCTAGCGGGGGATTGATAGATACGCAGTATTTT,CASSSLASGGLIDTQYF
TRBJ1-4,TRBV4-2,.,19,.,TGTGCCAGCAGCCAAGAGCCCTCCTTTGGCAGGGGCGGTAATGAAAAACTGTTTTTT,CASSQEPSFGRGGNEKLFF
TRBJ2-7,TRBV2,.,15,TRBD1,TGTGCCAGCAGTATTGGACAGGGGGAGATTCACGAGCAGTACTTC,CASSIGQGEIHEQYF
TRBJ1-5,TRBV7-2,once,16,TRBD1,TGTGCCAGCAGCCTTGGACGAGGACAGGCGCCTCAGCCCCAGCATTTT,CASSLGRGQAPQPQHF
TRBJ2-1,TRBV15,.,16,.,TGTGCCACCAGCAGAGATGGGGACTTCTCGATCCATGAGCAGTTCTTC,CATSRDGDFSIHEQFF
TRBJ2-2,TRBV9,.,17,TRBD2,TGTGCCAGCAGCCCGCTCGGGGGGGCCTTTAACACCGGGGAGCTGTTTTTT,CASSPLGGAFNTGELFF
TRBJ2-7,TRBV4-3,few,15,.,TGCGCCAGCAGCCAAGAGTTCGGGAGCCCTTACGAGCAGTACTTC,CASSQEFGSPYEQYF
TRBJ2-7,TRBV29-1,.,13,.,TGCAGCGTAAAGGACTACTTTCCCTACGAGCAGTACTTC,CSVKDYFPYEQYF
TRBJ1-2,TRBV5-6,.,14,.,TGTGCCAGCAGCTTGTTTGAGGGTTCCTCTGGCTACACCTTC,CASSLFEGSSGYTF
TRBJ2-7,TRBV6-1,few,14,.,TGTGCCAGCAGTGAAAGGGGGGGCCGAGACGAGCAGTACTTC,CASSERGGRDEQYF
TRBJ2-3,TRBV28,.,17,TRBD2,TGTGCCAGCAGTCGACTAGCGGGGGCCCGTAGCACAGATACGCAGTATTTT,CASSRLAGARSTDTQYF
TRBJ1-6,TRBV7-9,.,14,.,TGTGCCAGCAGCTTAAACAGGGTTTATTCACCCCTCCACTTT,CASSLNRVYSPLHF
TRBJ2-5,TRBV5-1,.,14,TRBD1,TGCGCCAGCAGCTTCCCCGGGACAGAAGAGACCCAGTACTTC,CASSFPGTEETQYF
TRBJ2-6,TRBV19,.,17,.,TGTGCCAGTAGAACCGGACACGCGAGCTCTGGGGCCAACGTCCTGACTTTC,CASRTGHASSGANVLTF
TRBJ2-4,TRBV6-1,.,15,TRBD2,TGTGCCAGCAGTCCAATAGCGGGGTACAAAAACATTCAGTACTTC,CASSPIAGYKNIQYF
TRBJ2-7,TRBV7-3,.,15,TRBD2,TGTGCCAGCAGCTTAGGGCGGGGGGCCTGGGGAGAGCAGTACTTC,CASSLGRGAWGEQYF
TRBJ1-2,TRBV20-1,.,10,.,TGCAGTGCAAAAGGGGCTGGCTACACCTTC,CSAKGAGYTF